The present T cell receptor (beta chain) was sequenced within a study of response to subunit inactivated influenza vaccine. TCRdb fed the RT-PCR reads into MiXCR, producing one record per CDR3 protein. The table includes hundreds of thousands of distinct CDR3 sequences, approximately 15% detected once. Study-level points and caveats: Each seasonal flu vaccination may recruit only limited new T cells, authors suggested.

This clonotype was detected a few times. Its specificity is unknown. This CDR3 has 12 residues. In germline, CDR1 is SQVTM, CDR2 ANQGSEA. Trimming shortened V by 6 bases and J by 0 bases, and 6 bases separated the two germline ends. This chain connects TRBV29-1 to TRBJ2-4; D remains ambiguous. The sample was PBMCs from blood, taken 14 days before vaccination. The receptor was isolated from a man in his fifties who received an inactivated influenza vaccine. The CDR3 sequence is CSVIVAKNIQYF. The CDR3 DNA reads TGCAGCGTGATCGTAGCCAAAAACATTCAGTACTTC.